Detailed here is one T cell receptor (beta chain). Antigen specificity is unknown. This sample was taken from a study of T cell responses to AZD1222 COVID-19 vaccine. The study's findings and limits: Donors were largely white British and mainly female; clonal diversity was possibly underestimated.

Samples with a second dose at about 4 or about 12 weeks were pooled together. TCRdb's copy holds only in-frame clones and misses some; the assay was immunoSEQ multiplex PCR. Of 150,000 or so clones in the sample, over 80% were seen once. Sequenced here: peripheral blood, sampled 28 days after the second AZD1222 dose. The TCR comes from an adult who received the AZD1222 COVID-19 vaccine.

The CDR3 nucleotides are TGTGCCAGCAGCTTAGTGGCTCAGGGGCGCCTTAACACTGAAGCTTTCTTT. This translates into CASSLVAQGRLNTEAFF. The rearrangement joins TRBV7-6 to TRBJ1-1; D is perhaps TRBD1 (6 bases). Between the trimmed V and J ends, which lost 1 base and 2 bases, there was a span of 17 bases. Looked up from germline, CDR1 is SGHVS and CDR2 is FNYEAQ. There are 17 residues in the CDR3. Variable domain in full (rest from reference TRBV7-6 and TRBJ1-1): GAGVSQSPRYKVTKRGQDVALRCDPISGHVSLYWYRQALGQGPEFLTYFNYEAQQDKSGLPNDRFSAERPEGSISTLTIQRTEQRDSAMYRCASSLVAQGRLNTEAFFGQGTRLTVV.